The present TCR beta chain was sequenced within a study of vaccination and CD4 T cells after COVID-19 (dated by TCRdb to about 2022). Notes on the research overall: Convalescent patients had a positive SARS-CoV-2 result on nasal swab PCR, and of these patients, about ten had mild disease and one had severe disease. The convalescent cohort comprised six males and four females, including two Hispanic individuals, seven Caucasians, two Asians and one multiracial person. Participants got two doses of the Pfizer-BioNTech BNT162b2 vaccine (n=8) or two doses of the Moderna mRNA-1273 vaccine (n=2). Post-COVID blood samples from convalescent patients were collected a median of about 110 days after diagnosis, with a range of 35 to 161 days. Post-vaccine blood samples were obtained a median of approximately 74 days after the second vaccine dose, with a range of about 13 to 250 days. Overlapping spike peptide pools from SARS-CoV-2 and from the common cold coronaviruses HCoV-NL63, HCoV-OC43 and HCoV-229E were used as culture stimuli. Control cultures used a CEFX viral epitope pool as positive control, an HIV-1 Nef peptide pool as negative control, or no peptide. The spike-specific CD4+ TCR repertoire was compared before and after mRNA vaccination in ten to eleven COVID-19 convalescent patients and several infection-naive healthy vaccine recipients. General findings and caveats noted by the study authors: The median number of SARS-CoV-2-reactive clonotypes rose from under 25 after infection to around 40 after vaccination, but the change was not significant. Nearly all vaccine-specific clones in convalescent patients (304 of 307) were mono-reactive for SARS-CoV-2 spike rather than cross-reactive with common cold coronaviruses. In convalescent patients, a median roughly 87% of post-vaccine SARS-CoV-2-reactive clones were detected only after vaccination, and vaccine-specific priming was suggested by this finding. The study included relatively few convalescent patients and did not analyze early timepoints after natural infection.

V is cut by 3 bases and J by 9 bases, and the space between the germline ends is 9 bases. Including the terminal cysteine and phenylalanine, the CDR3 comprises 12 residues. Only the CDR3 region is kept as DNA, spanning 36 bases read in frame from base 1. CDR1 is given as WSHSY and CDR2 as SAAADI, both from the germline V gene. Taken with the paper, the label for treatment or condition translates to: 10-day PBMC culture with coronavirus spike peptide pools or control peptides (ViraFEST assay). To expand antigen-specific T cells with peptide pools and then pick out the expanded clonotypes through TCR sequencing, the study relied on the ViraFEST assay. The positive SARS-CoV-2 PCR tests of the convalescent patients were dated from March to December 2020, before the Alpha, Beta and Delta variants emerged in the United States. PBMCs were cultured at 1.5 million to 2.5 million per well in IMDM supplemented with approximately 5% human AB serum and approximately 10 IU/ml IL-2, with 9.5 to 10 ug/ml peptide pools added. Half of the culture medium was replaced with fresh IL-2-containing medium on days 3 and 7. CD4+ T cells were isolated after approximately 10 days of culture through negative selection using the EasySep CD4+ T cell isolation kit. PBMCs were separated from whole blood using Ficoll-Paque Plus gradient centrifugation and then either used fresh or cryopreserved at -140C. Triplicate wells were generally used for each culture condition.

The method behind the library was PCR. TCR sequencing of DNA from cultured CD4+ T cells used the Oncomine TCR Beta short-read assay at the Johns Hopkins FTIC core. The QIAamp micro DNA kit was used to extract genomic DNA from the cultured CD4+ T cells. Oncomine TCR Beta libraries from cultured CD4+ T cells were pooled using unique dual indexes and sequenced on an Illumina iSeq 100. Processing in the source paper ran as follows. Non-productive sequences were removed, and CDR3s not starting with C, not ending with F or W, or shorter than 7 amino acids were discarded. Antigen-specific clonotypes were identified with the MANAFEST web application by comparing peptide-stimulated wells with reference and other culture wells. To be called positive, a clone needed an FDR below 0.05, an odds ratio above 5, and a productive frequency above 0.1% in at least two of three replicate wells. A clonotype was classed as cross-reactive if the clonotype showed significant expansion both in SARS-CoV-2 spike wells and in at least one common cold coronavirus spike condition. Using R version 3.6.1, CDR3 homology was evaluated through Levenshtein distances (stringdist) along with unrooted phylogenetic trees (ape). TCRdb reanalyzed the raw reads on its own, using fastp at Q25 for trimming and MiXCR for clone calling, and kept in-frame beta chains. When rows share a CDR3 protein, they turn into one entry using the most common DNA and genes. TCRdb, not the original authors, processed these V and J calls. Here the sample has approximately 10,000 distinct CDR3 sequences; about 23% occur a single time. The ten largest clones represent about 22% of the sample.

This clonotype was detected only a few times. Its target antigen remains unknown. No qualities accompany the bases; no much larger clone lies one base away. Recombination joined TRBV10-2 with TRBJ1-5; no D gene call is confident. The sample was cultured CD4+ T cells from blood. This TCR derives from a human donor with COVID-19. The nucleotide sequence reads TGCGCCAGCAGTGATGCTGCTTGGCCCCAGCATTTT. Translation gives CASSDAAWPQHF.